The clone carrying this T cell receptor (beta chain) was detected only a few times. This sample was taken from a study of T-cell reconstitution after alpha-beta-depleted transplantation in children. Preparation of the TCRbeta library was carried out with unique molecular identifiers. One entry per CDR3 protein, called by TCRdb with MiXCR from the PCR reads. The sample holds 330,000 or so distinct CDR3 sequences, approximately 10% seen once. Per the germline V gene, CDR1 is SGHRS and CDR2 is YFSETQ. The length of the CDR3 is 19 residues. Between the trimmed V and J ends, which lost 1 base and 0 bases, there was a span of 19 bases.

The chain joins TRBV5-1 to TRBJ1-4, with D perhaps matching TRBD1 (5 bases). The clonotype comes from a human donor who donated a stem cell graft to a child with acute lymphoblastic leukemia. The source was PBMCs from the stem cell graft donor, collected from the stem cell graft. The CDR3: CASSLLGGGGAATNEKLFF. CDR3 sequence (DNA): TGCGCCAGCAGCTTGTTAGGCGGAGGAGGGGCGGCAACTAATGAAAAACTGTTTTTT.